This TCR beta chain was recovered during a study of T cells in Graves' hyperthyroidism and ophthalmopathy. Whole-study results and caveats: The model identified upcoming ophthalmopathy a median approximately six months ahead of onset.

This clonotype has more than one count but fewer than ten. Antigen specificity is unknown. Amplification targeted TCR beta CDR3 regions from RNA transcripts. RT-PCR in the first round (using the HTBI primer set) targeted the TCR CDR3. TCRdb used MiXCR to reprocess the multiplex PCR reads, holding one entry per CDR3 protein. The sample lists roughly 300,000 distinct CDR3 sequences; 21% were seen once. The study left out patients who had uncontrolled infection, other autoimmune disease, pregnancy or lactation. Diagnoses rested on clinical symptoms, serum thyroxine and TRAb, thyroid ultrasound and orbital computed tomography. Trimming removed 6 bases from V and 8 bases from J, with 14 bases in between. CDR3 size: 13 residues.

Sequenced material: blood. The receptor's source is a woman aged 45-59 years with Graves' hyperthyroidism. The J gene is TRBJ2-1, the V gene TRBV12-3 or TRBV12-4; D is undetermined. CDR3 DNA sequence: TGTGCCAGCAGACCCCCGATGGGTCATGAGCAGTTCTTC. This encodes CASRPPMGHEQFF.